The entry below gives a single T cell receptor (beta chain) sequence along with its context. The entry originates in a study of blood T cell repertoires in COVID-19. Overall study: T cells, B-cell-depleted T cells, or PBMCs provided the cDNA or gDNA that served as material.

Original handling: The assay estimated nucleated cells by amplifying reference gene primers. Produced via immunoSEQ multiplex PCR; TCRdb's table is partial and in-frame only. The V and J calls and clone size were taken over from that table, and D and trimming were inferred from the DNA. This sample carries about 150,000 clones, about 90% of them seen once, and the ten largest clones take 0.5% to 0.55%. Input material: peripheral blood. The sequence derives from a man between 50 and 59 years old with acute or convalescent COVID-19.

The CDR3 DNA follows: TGTGCCAGCGGGGGGGCGTCCAAAAACATTCAGTACTTC. Protein product: CASGGASKNIQYF. This chain connects TRBV3-1 (or the pseudogene TRBV3-2) to TRBJ2-4; TRBD2 is a possible D gene (7 bases). Trimming stripped 8 bases from V and 2 bases from J, with 10 bases between. In germline, CDR1 is LGHDT, CDR2 YNNKEL (reference sequence). This CDR3 has 13 amino acids.